The present TCR beta chain was sequenced within a study of STAT3 mutations in large granular lymphocyte leukemia. Study in general: Over half of T-LGLL patients had one or more immunosuppressive regimens. General study points: Every T-cell large granular lymphocyte leukemia patient had at least one immunodominant TCR beta clonotype.

As regards this clone: Its cognate antigen is unknown.

Using immunoSEQ multiplex PCR, the repertoire was profiled, and TCRdb retains in-frame clones only, with some absent. Of tens of thousands of clones listed, about 86% were seen once; the top ten hold 12%. V trimming: 5 bases; J trimming: 4 bases; junction bases outside the gene matches: 8. CDR3 length: 15 amino acids. Germline V gene data show CDR1 as SEHNR and CDR2 as FQNEAQ (reference sequence). The sequence was collected from a man aged 55 to 70 with T-cell large granular lymphocyte leukemia. Some clones in this sample may be carry-over from other donors' samples. V is TRBV7-9 and J is TRBJ2-7, with 10 bases fitting TRBD2. Sequenced: peripheral blood mononuclear cells. In DNA form, the CDR3 reads TGTGCCAGCAGCCACACTAGCGGGACGGGTTACGAGCAGTACTTC. The encoded protein is CASSHTSGTGYEQYF.